This T cell receptor (beta chain) was observed in a study of T cell changes during pregnancy in multiple sclerosis. Some clones are missing from TCRdb's copy, which holds only in-frame ones; the method was immunoSEQ multiplex PCR. The table lists roughly 85,000 clones, approximately 93% of them singletons, with more than 2% in the top ten. The germline V gene has CDR1 SGDLS and CDR2 YYNGEE. V was pared by 5 bases and J by 6 bases, with 14 bases between. The CDR3 spans 13 residues. The source is a female donor with multiple sclerosis, enrolled in a pregnancy study. This sequence joins TRBV9 and TRBJ1-1; a weak D match, TRBD1 (5 bases). Sequencing was performed on peripheral blood, taken in the first trimester of pregnancy. CDR3 coding DNA: TGTGCCAGCAGTGGTCAGGGATCCGCTGAAGCTTTCTTT. This codes for CASSGQGSAEAFF.